Below, one T cell receptor (beta chain) is given with its context. Its antigen remains unidentified. Only in-frame clones appear in the TCRdb table, and some are missing; sequencing was by immunoSEQ multiplex PCR. The table shows over 110,000 clones, with roughly 89% occurring only once. Germline CDR1 reads SEHNR; CDR2 reads FQNEAQ (reference sequence). The CDR3 spans 13 residues. V lost 2 bases to trimming and J lost 4 bases, with 5 bases between them. The data are from a study of Ad26.COV2.S vaccination and SARS-CoV-2 variants. Study outcomes and limitations: The study found higher spike-specific TCR breadth in vaccine than placebo recipients. Spike-specific CD8+ and CD4+ T cell responses reportedly showed substantial breadth after vaccination. Analyses that measured TCR breadth and depth may have underestimated total T cell responses.

This chain uses TRBV7-9 with TRBJ2-2; D uncertain. This clonotype was obtained from a human donor who had recovered from COVID-19. Sequencing was performed on peripheral blood, taken after recovery from COVID-19. As DNA, the CDR3 is TGTGCCAGCAGCTTATGGGTCACCGGGGAGCTGTTTTTT. It yields the protein CASSLWVTGELFF. The entire variable domain, with the rest obtained from reference TRBV7-9 and TRBJ2-2, is as follows: DTGVSQNPRHKITKRGQNVTFRCDPISEHNRLYWYRQTLGQGPEFLTYFQNEAQLEKSRLLSDRFSAERPKGSFSTLEIQRTEQGDSAMYLCASSLWVTGELFFGEGSRLTVL.